In its sample, the clone carrying this T cell receptor (beta chain) was seen a few times. Its specificity is unknown. The PCR ran on 60 Vbeta and 13 Jbeta primers. Only in-frame clones appear in the TCRdb table, and some are missing; sequencing was by immunoSEQ multiplex PCR. This table holds approximately 220,000 clones, just over 75% found once. This record belongs to a study of cytomegalovirus exposure and HLA in healthy donors. Overall study findings and caveats: Presence/absence results assume similar sequencing depth per donor, which may not hold.

This CDR3 spans 16 amino acids. Germline V gives CDR1 SGDLS, CDR2 YYNGEE. The V and J ends lost 3 bases and 7 bases, in that order; junction bases with no gene match: 8. The sample comprised PBMCs. This clonotype was obtained from a young man in good health and CMV-seronegative. The chain uses TRBV9 and TRBJ2-1, with TRBD2 identical over 12 bases. CDR3: CASSARTSGKVNEQFF. CDR3 bases: TGTGCCAGCAGCGCCAGGACTAGCGGGAAAGTTAATGAGCAGTTCTTC. The whole variable domain, remainder taken from reference TRBV9 and TRBJ2-1, is DSGVTQTPKHLITATGQRVTLRCSPRSGDLSVYWYQQSLDQGLQFLIQYYNGEERAKGNILERFSAQQFPDLHSELNLSSLELGDSALYFCASSARTSGKVNEQFFGPGTRLTVL.